The subject of this entry is one T cell receptor (beta chain). Its target is unknown. In TCRdb, the reads were re-called with MiXCR into one record per CDR3 protein. The sample has approximately 590,000 distinct CDR3 sequences; over 35% are singletons. Germline values: CDR1 SGDLS, CDR2 YYNGEE. The CDR3 runs 15 residues. V lost 0 bases and J lost 0, with 10 bases in between. This record belongs to a study of T cell repertoires in cytomegalovirus infection. About the research overall: CMV epitopes that were recently identified and HLA-C-restricted were used alongside well-studied HLA-B-restricted ones. Signatures in public TCR beta sequences pointed to both CMV infection and matching HLA type. Findings of the study overall: Carriers of CMV and the relevant HLA type were discriminated by public TCR beta frequency. In two of eight donors, the top clonotype was HLA-C-restricted CMV-specific.

The receptor was isolated from a human donor in good health (CMV status not recorded). Some clones in this sample may be carry-over from other donors' samples. This specimen consisted of cultured PBMCs, obtained from culture after CMV antigen stimulation. The gene calls are TRBV9 and TRBJ2-7, with D unclear. The CDR3 region is CASSVDGGPSYEQYF. The CDR3 DNA is TGTGCCAGCAGCGTAGACGGCGGACCCTCCTACGAGCAGTACTTC. The entire variable domain, with the rest obtained from reference TRBV9 and TRBJ2-7, is as follows: DSGVTQTPKHLITATGQRVTLRCSPRSGDLSVYWYQQSLDQGLQFLIQYYNGEERAKGNILERFSAQQFPDLHSELNLSSLELGDSALYFCASSVDGGPSYEQYFGPGTRLTVT.